This is a list of T cell receptor beta chains from one sample in a study of blood T cells in healthy people across ages. One entry per CDR3 protein, called by TCRdb with MiXCR from the 5' RACE reads. The data contain roughly 1,800,000 distinct CDR3 sequences, about 49% of them seen just once; the ten biggest clones take up roughly 2%. Specimen: blood. The receptors were sampled from a woman in her thirties or forties in good health. Each CDR3 is given with its conserved first and last residue. The order of the fields is V gene, clone size, D gene, J gene, CDR3 length, CDR3 DNA, CDR3 protein. The D gene is left open where the match is weak. Clone size is stated in some rows and not others, as once, few, many or a class when expanded.

>TRBV6-5|.|TRBD2|TRBJ2-7|13
TGTGCCAGCAGACAGACTAGCGGGGTCGAGCAGTACTTC
CASRQTSGVEQYF
>TRBV25-1|.|.|TRBJ2-1|14
TGTGCCAGCAGTGAACCCCTCCCACCCAATGAGCAGTTCTTC
CASSEPLPPNEQFF
>TRBV7-2|.|TRBD1|TRBJ2-7|14
TGTGCCAGCAAGTATTCAGGGGACAGCCACGAGCAGTACTTC
CASKYSGDSHEQYF
>TRBV29-1|.|TRBD1|TRBJ2-7|16
TGCAGCGTTGAAAGTCAAGGGCGGGACAGGGGCTACGAGCAGTACTTC
CSVESQGRDRGYEQYF
>TRBV12-3/TRBV12-4|few|.|TRBJ1-2|12
TGTGCCAGCAGTCTGAGGACTGCTGGCTACACCTTC
CASSLRTAGYTF
>TRBV3-1|.|.|TRBJ2-7|17
TGTGCCAGCAGCCAAGGGTTGAGAGGGAGTCGATCCTACGAGCAGTACTTC
CASSQGLRGSRSYEQYF
>TRBV25-1|.|.|TRBJ2-5|14
TGTGCCAGCAGTGTTTCGGACAACCAAGAGACCCAGTACTTC
CASSVSDNQETQYF
>TRBV5-6|few|TRBD1|TRBJ1-5|15
TGTGCCAGCAGCTTGACAGGGGTTCGCCCGCAGCCCCAGCATTTT
CASSLTGVRPQPQHF
>TRBV29-1|few|TRBD1|TRBJ1-4|14
TGCAGCGTTAATTCAGGGGGCCTTGGCGAAAAACTGTTTTTT
CSVNSGGLGEKLFF
>TRBV20-1|.|.|TRBJ2-7|13
TGCAGTGCTGTCCCCGACAGCGGAGGGGAGCAGTACTTC
CSAVPDSGGEQYF
>TRBV5-1|.|TRBD1|TRBJ1-2|16
TGCGCCAGCGCACGGACAGGTGGAGCCGAGGGCTATGGCTACACCTTC
CASARTGGAEGYGYTF
>TRBV18|few|TRBD1|TRBJ2-1|15
TGTGCCAGCTCACCAGGGACAGATCGGTTGTATGAGCAGTTCTTC
CASSPGTDRLYEQFF
>TRBV28|.|TRBD1|TRBJ1-6|16
TGTGCCAGCAGCATGACAGGGGGAGGCTATAATTCACCCCTCCACTTT
CASSMTGGGYNSPLHF
>TRBV6-1|.|TRBD1|TRBJ1-2|15
TGTGCCAGCAGAGCCTCAGGGACAGGGTACTATGGCTACACCTTC
CASRASGTGYYGYTF
>TRBV18|.|.|TRBJ2-6|18
TGTGCCAGCTCACCGACAGCCCACGAGGCCTCTGGGGCCAACGTCCTGACTTTC
CASSPTAHEASGANVLTF
>TRBV5-6|many|.|TRBJ1-2|13
TGTGCCAGCAGCTTGGAAGGCACTTATGGCTACACCTTC
CASSLEGTYGYTF
>TRBV10-2|.|.|TRBJ2-5|12
TGCGCCAGCAGCCAAGCGATGGATGAGCAGTACTTC
CASSQAMDEQYF
>TRBV10-3|.|.|TRBJ2-7|15
TGTGCCATCAGTGAGGGGGGGGGCAAGGCGTACGAGCAGTACTTC
CAISEGGGKAYEQYF
>TRBV5-1|few|.|TRBJ2-5|14
TGCGCCAGCAGCATTTACGGACTCTCAGAGACCCAGTACTTC
CASSIYGLSETQYF
>TRBV5-8|.|.|TRBJ1-2|16
TGTGCCAGCAGCCGGAAGGACAGACCCCGGTTGGGGGGCTACACCTTC
CASSRKDRPRLGGYTF
>TRBV7-2|.|.|TRBJ1-2|16
TGTGCCAGCAGCTTATTAGGGGGGGTCCCTCTTTATGGCTACACCTTC
CASSLLGGVPLYGYTF
>TRBV12-3/TRBV12-4|once|TRBD2|TRBJ2-3|15
TGTGCCAGCAGCGCAGCGGGGGCCTTCACAGATACGCAGTATTTT
CASSAAGAFTDTQYF
>TRBV6-8|.|.|TRBJ2-1|16
TGTGCCAGCAGTTACCCTCAGGTTAGCTCCTACAATGAGCAGTTCTTC
CASSYPQVSSYNEQFF
>TRBV20-1|few|TRBD2|TRBJ2-1|19
TGCAGTGCTAGGGCCTTGGCGGGGGATAAACAGAGGGGTTACAATGAGCAGTTCTTC
CSARALAGDKQRGYNEQFF
>TRBV5-1|.|.|TRBJ1-1|15
TGCGCCAGCAGCGCAGGTACAGGGCCGAACACTGAAGCTTTCTTT
CASSAGTGPNTEAFF
>TRBV20-1|few|.|TRBJ2-5|16
TGCAGTGCTAGAGATCCAGGGGGGACAATCCAAGAGACCCAGTACTTC
CSARDPGGTIQETQYF
>TRBV6-2/TRBV6-3|.|.|TRBJ2-2|14
TGTGCCAGCAGGAAGACAGGGAACACCGGGGAGCTGTTTTTT
CASRKTGNTGELFF
>TRBV4-2|.|.|TRBJ2-1|17
TGTGCCAGCAGCCCGGACGGACTAGACAGGGCATTTTCTGAGCAGTTCTTC
CASSPDGLDRAFSEQFF
>TRBV7-2|few|.|TRBJ2-1|15
TGTGCCAGCAGCATTGGGGACTTCTCCTACAATGAGCAGTTCTTC
CASSIGDFSYNEQFF
>TRBV4-1|.|TRBD1|TRBJ2-1|22
TGCGCCAGCAGCCGAGGGGGACAGGAGTTCGGTCCGGTAAGGCCTCGCTACAATGAGCAGTTCTTC
CASSRGGQEFGPVRPRYNEQFF
>TRBV6-5|.|TRBD2|TRBJ2-3|15
TGTGCCAGCACCCCCTGGGGGGGAGGGTCAGATACGCAGTATTTT
CASTPWGGGSDTQYF
>TRBV20-1|few|TRBD1|TRBJ1-1|14
TGCAGTGCTAGGACAGGGATGGGGAACACTGAAGCTTTCTTT
CSARTGMGNTEAFF